Below, one T cell receptor (beta chain) is given with its context. The antigen is not known. CDR1 is SGHRS, CDR2 YFSETQ, per germline. Trimming cost V 0 bases and J 5 bases; bases outside gene matches: 12. The CDR3 contains 18 residues. The sample is drawn from a study of graft-versus-host responses after intestinal transplantation. The wider study: The study gave all recipients anti-thymocyte globulin induction, then tacrolimus and steroids for roughly 3 years.

Only in-frame clones appear in the TCRdb table, and some are missing; sequencing was by immunoSEQ multiplex PCR. The data hold roughly 120,000 clones, with roughly 95% observed a single time. This sample comprised unstimulated CD8+ T cells sorted from spleen or lymph node cells, obtained before intestinal transplant. This chain uses TRBV5-1 with TRBJ2-3; 10 nucleotides agree with TRBD2. The TCR sequence derives from a human donor who received an intestinal transplant. In DNA, the CDR3 is TGCGCCAGCAGCTTGGGCTACGCTAGCGGGAGCGGGAAAGATACGCAGTATTTT. Its translation is CASSLGYASGSGKDTQYF.